These 14 T cell receptor beta chains were all obtained from the same sample, sequenced in a study of naive and memory T cell subsets. An equimolar mix of two oligonucleotides served as the beta constant-region primer for TRBC1 and TRBC2. Four rounds of PCR amplified the ligated cDNA using nested alpha and beta constant-region primers plus SP2. From the UMI-ligation and nested PCR reads, TCRdb called clonotypes with MiXCR, one entry per CDR3 protein. Among about 120,000 distinct CDR3 sequences listed, 30% to 45% were seen once. Sequencing input: central memory CD4+ T cells from blood. Receptors originate from a human donor in good health.

The V gene is TRBV2, the J gene TRBJ2-3; 15 bases match TRBD2. The germline V gene has CDR1 SNHLY and CDR2 FYNNEI. This CDR3 spans 16 amino acids. V was clipped by 6 bases and J by 3 bases; unmatched bases: 4. Here the CDR3 DNA reads TGTGCCAGCAGAGAGGGACTAGCGGGAGGAACAGATACGCAGTATTTT. Translating it yields CASREGLAGGTDTQYF.

The J gene is TRBJ2-1, the V gene TRBV12-3 or TRBV12-4, with D unresolved. Between the trimmed V and J ends, which lost 6 bases and 9 bases, there was a span of 9 bases. The CDR3 totals 11 residues. The CDR3 DNA reads as TGTGCCAGCAGAGGGTCGGCTGAGCAGTTCTTC. Encoded protein: CASRGSAEQFF.

The V gene is TRBV20-1, the J gene TRBJ2-5; D possibly corresponds to TRBD2 (5 bases). Germline CDR1 reads DFQATT; CDR2 reads SNEGSKA (reference sequence). The CDR3 runs 13 residues. Deletions cut 5 bases from V and 4 bases from J, with 14 bases between. CDR3 bases: TGCAGTGCTGAAACTAGGTCAAGAGAGACCCAGTACTTC. This codes for CSAETRSRETQYF.

The gene calls are TRBV6-2 or TRBV6-3 and TRBJ1-1; 12 bases match TRBD1. The CDR3 loop spans 18 amino acids. CDR1 is MNHEY, CDR2 SVGEGT, per germline. V dropped 0 bases and J dropped 3; count of bases not matched to a gene: 8. CDR3 in amino acids: CASSYSAGQGARDTEAFF. DNA for the CDR3: TGTGCCAGCAGTTACTCCGCGGGACAGGGGGCGCGGGACACTGAAGCTTTCTTT.

V is TRBV29-1 and J is TRBJ2-2, with a tentative D call TRBD2 (6 bases). Trimming pared 7 bases from V and 2 bases from J, leaving 17 bases between. CDR1 and CDR2 from the germline V gene are SQVTM and ANQGSEA. This CDR3 contains 15 residues. CDR3 coding DNA: TGCAGCGCCTGTAGCGGACCCGATAACACCGGGGAGCTGTTTTTT. Translating gives CSACSGPDNTGELFF.

The J gene is TRBJ1-4, the V gene TRBV12-3 or TRBV12-4; D is unclear. This CDR3 spans 14 amino acids. V gave up 6 bases and J gave up 4 bases, with 12 bases separating them. The CDR3 is CASSHTGDNEKLFF. In nucleotides, the CDR3 is TGTGCCAGCAGCCATACCGGTGATAATGAAAAACTGTTTTTT.

The V gene is TRBV11-2, the J gene TRBJ2-7, with 7 bases aligning to TRBD2. This CDR3 has 15 amino acids. Germline CDR1 and CDR2: SGHAT and FQNNGV. V shed 1 base, J shed 4 bases, and the junction held 7 bases outside the gene matches. CDR3 sequence reads: CASSLGRLADYEQYF. The CDR3 DNA is TGTGCCAGCAGCTTAGGAAGGCTAGCGGATTACGAGCAGTACTTC.

This clonotype was seen ten or more times. The rearrangement joins TRBV28 to TRBJ2-3; either TRBD1 or TRBD2 may fit D (7 bases each). Germline V gene lookup returns CDR1 MDHEN and CDR2 SYDVKM. CDR3 length: 13 residues. V shed 6 bases and J shed 4 bases, with 11 bases lying between them. The CDR3 DNA is TGTGCCAGCAGGGGAGGGGGCGCAGATACGCAGTATTTT. Protein: CASRGGGADTQYF.

This clonotype showed up just a few times. This chain links TRBV6-1 with TRBJ2-3, with D possibly TRBD1 on 6 matching bases. Looked up from germline, CDR1 is MNHNS and CDR2 is SASEGT. Trimming cost V 6 bases and J 2 bases, with 12 bases left between them. CDR3 length: 14 residues. The DNA for the CDR3 is TGTGCCAGCAGGGACAGCTCCTACACAGATACGCAGTATTTT. This codes for CASRDSSYTDTQYF.

This chain links TRBV7-8 with TRBJ2-3, with TRBD2 matching over 15 bases. From germline, CDR1 is SGHVS and CDR2 FQNEAQ. The length of the CDR3 is 17 residues. J gave up 4 bases and V 1 base, and 3 bases lay outside the gene matches. The CDR3 loop is CASSLGTSGRESDTQYF. The DNA for the CDR3 is TGTGCCAGCAGCTTAGGGACTAGCGGGAGGGAGTCAGATACGCAGTATTTT.

The sample holds a few counts of this clonotype. This chain connects TRBV5-1 to TRBJ2-3; D is possibly TRBD1 (5 bases). This CDR3 has 14 residues. Germline values: CDR1 SGHRS, CDR2 YFSETQ. The germline V and J ends were trimmed by 0 bases and 4 bases, with 9 bases remaining between them. The CDR3 DNA reads TGCGCCAGCAGCTTGGCAGGGTTCCCAGATACGCAGTATTTT. The encoded protein is CASSLAGFPDTQYF.

This clonotype turned up a few times. The rearrangement links TRBV5-1 to TRBJ1-1; 7 bases match TRBD1. Germline trimming cut 0 bases from V and 11 bases from J; bases unmatched to any gene: 7. This CDR3 region has 13 residues. Germline assignment: CDR1 SGHRS and CDR2 YFSETQ. The CDR3 sequence: CASSLGPGQRAFF. In nucleotides, the CDR3 is TGCGCCAGCAGCTTGGGGCCGGGACAGAGGGCTTTCTTT. Drawing the rest from reference TRBV5-1 and TRBJ1-1, the complete variable domain is KAGVTQTPRYLIKTRGQQVTLSCSPISGHRSVSWYQQTPGQGLQFLFEYFSETQRNKGNFPGRFSGRQFSNSRSEMNVSTLELGDSALYLCASSLGPGQRAFFGQGTRLTVV.

The sample holds one count of this clonotype. The genes are TRBV28 and TRBJ2-5; D is undetermined. CDR3 length: 11 residues. CDR1 is MDHEN, CDR2 SYDVKM, per germline. Trimming stripped 2 bases from V and 5 bases from J, with 3 bases between. In DNA form, the CDR3 reads TGTGCCAGCAGTTTAATGGAGACCCAGTACTTC. Translation: CASSLMETQYF.

This clonotype was recorded a few times. The rearrangement uses TRBV2 and TRBJ1-1; maybe TRBD1 (5 bases). The germline V gene encodes CDR1 SNHLY and CDR2 FYNNEI. V lost 6 bases and J lost 0, with 11 bases in between. This CDR3 spans 14 amino acids. The CDR3 DNA follows: TGTGCCAGCAGCAGACAGCTAATGAACACTGAAGCTTTCTTT. It is translated as CASSRQLMNTEAFF.